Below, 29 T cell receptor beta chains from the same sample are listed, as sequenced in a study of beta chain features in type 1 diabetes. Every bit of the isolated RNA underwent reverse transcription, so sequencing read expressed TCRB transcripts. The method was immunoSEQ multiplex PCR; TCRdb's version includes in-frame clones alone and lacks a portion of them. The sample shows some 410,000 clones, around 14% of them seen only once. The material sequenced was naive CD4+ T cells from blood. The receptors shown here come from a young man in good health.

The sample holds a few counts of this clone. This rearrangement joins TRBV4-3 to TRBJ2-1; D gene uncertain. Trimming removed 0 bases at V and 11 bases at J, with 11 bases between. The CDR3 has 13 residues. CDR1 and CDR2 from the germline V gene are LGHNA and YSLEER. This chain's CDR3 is CASSQDRPQKQFF. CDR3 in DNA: TGCGCCAGCAGCCAAGATCGGCCCCAAAAGCAGTTCTTC.

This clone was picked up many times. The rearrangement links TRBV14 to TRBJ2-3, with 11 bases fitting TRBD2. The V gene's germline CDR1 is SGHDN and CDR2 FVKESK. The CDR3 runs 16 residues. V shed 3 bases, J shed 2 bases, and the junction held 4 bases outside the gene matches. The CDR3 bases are TGTGCCAGCAGCCATCGACTAGCGGGACACACAGATACGCAGTATTTT. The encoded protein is CASSHRLAGHTDTQYF.

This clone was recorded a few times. This CDR3 is CASKKGQIAYEQYF. CDR3 nucleotide sequence: TGTGCCAGCAAAAAGGGACAAATTGCCTACGAGCAGTACTTC. The chain recombines TRBV6-5 with TRBJ2-7; tentatively, D is TRBD1 (6 bases). The ends were cut back, 7 bases at V and 2 bases at J, with 15 bases in the middle. CDR1 is MNHEY, CDR2 SVGAGI, per germline. The CDR3 is 14 residues long.

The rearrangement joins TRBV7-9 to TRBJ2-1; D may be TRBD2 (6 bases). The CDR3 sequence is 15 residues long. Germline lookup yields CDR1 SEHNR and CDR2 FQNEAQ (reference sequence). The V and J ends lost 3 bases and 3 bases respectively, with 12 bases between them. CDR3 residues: CASSFVEGLYNEQFF. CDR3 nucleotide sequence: TGTGCCAGCAGCTTTGTGGAGGGGCTCTACAATGAGCAGTTCTTC.

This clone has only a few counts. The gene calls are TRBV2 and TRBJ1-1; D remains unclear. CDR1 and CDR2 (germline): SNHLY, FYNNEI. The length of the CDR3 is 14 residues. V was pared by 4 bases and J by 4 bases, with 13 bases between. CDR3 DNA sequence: TGTGCCAGCAGTGTCGCAGGTGGGATCACTGAAGCTTTCTTT. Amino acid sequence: CASSVAGGITEAFF.

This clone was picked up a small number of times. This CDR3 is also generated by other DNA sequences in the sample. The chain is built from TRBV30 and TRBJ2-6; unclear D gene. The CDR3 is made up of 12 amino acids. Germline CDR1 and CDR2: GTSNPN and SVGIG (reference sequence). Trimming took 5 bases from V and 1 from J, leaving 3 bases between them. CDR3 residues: CAWSSGANVLTF. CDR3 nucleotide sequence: TGTGCCTGGTCTTCTGGGGCCAACGTCCTGACTTTC.

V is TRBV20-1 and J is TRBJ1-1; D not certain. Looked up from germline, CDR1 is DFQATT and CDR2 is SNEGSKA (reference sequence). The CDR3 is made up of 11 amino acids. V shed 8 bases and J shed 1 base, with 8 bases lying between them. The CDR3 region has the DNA TGCAGTACGGGCGGGAACACTGAAGCTTTCTTT. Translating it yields CSTGGNTEAFF.

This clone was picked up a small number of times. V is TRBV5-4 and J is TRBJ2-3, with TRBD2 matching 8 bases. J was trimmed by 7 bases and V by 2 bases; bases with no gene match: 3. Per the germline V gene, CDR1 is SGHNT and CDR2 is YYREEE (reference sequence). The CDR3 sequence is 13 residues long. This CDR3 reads CASSLAGAHTQYF. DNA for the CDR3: TGTGCCAGCAGCTTAGCGGGAGCTCATACGCAGTATTTT. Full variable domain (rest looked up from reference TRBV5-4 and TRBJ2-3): ETGVTQSPTHLIKTRGQQVTLRCSSQSGHNTVSWYQQALGQGPQFIFQYYREEENGRGNFPPRFSGLQFPNYSSELNVNALELDDSALYLCASSLAGAHTQYFGPGTRLTVL.

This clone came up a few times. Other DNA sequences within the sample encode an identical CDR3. The CDR3 DNA follows: TGTGCCAGCAGCTCGGGACTAGCGGACTCCTACGAGCAGTACGTC. Protein: CASSSGLADSYEQYV. The rearrangement joins TRBV7-9 to TRBJ2-7; 11 bases align to TRBD2. The germline gives CDR1 SEHNR, CDR2 FQNEAQ (reference sequence). The CDR3 has 15 amino acids. Trimming cost V 4 bases and J 0 bases; bases outside gene matches: 2.

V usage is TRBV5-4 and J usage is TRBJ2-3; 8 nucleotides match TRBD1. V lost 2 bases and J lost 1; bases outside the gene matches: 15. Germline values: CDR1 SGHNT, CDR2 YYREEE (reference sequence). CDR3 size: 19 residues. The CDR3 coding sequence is TGTGCCAGCAGCTTATCCCTTTGGACAGGGAAAAACCGCACAGATACGCAGTATTTT. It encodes CASSLSLWTGKNRTDTQYF.

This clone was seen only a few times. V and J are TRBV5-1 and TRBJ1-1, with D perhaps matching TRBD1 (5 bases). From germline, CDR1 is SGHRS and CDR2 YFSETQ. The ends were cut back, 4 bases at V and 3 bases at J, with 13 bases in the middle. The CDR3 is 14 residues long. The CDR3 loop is CASSGGTYYTEAFF. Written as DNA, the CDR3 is TGCGCCAGCAGCGGGGGGACCTACTACACTGAAGCTTTCTTT.

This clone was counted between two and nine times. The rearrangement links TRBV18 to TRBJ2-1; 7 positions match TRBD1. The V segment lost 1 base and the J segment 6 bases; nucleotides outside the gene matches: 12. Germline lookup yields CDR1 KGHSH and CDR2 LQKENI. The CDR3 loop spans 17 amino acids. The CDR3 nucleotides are TGTGCCAGCTCACCACGGCAGGGGGTAGGCACGGGCAATGAGCAGTTCTTC. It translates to CASSPRQGVGTGNEQFF.

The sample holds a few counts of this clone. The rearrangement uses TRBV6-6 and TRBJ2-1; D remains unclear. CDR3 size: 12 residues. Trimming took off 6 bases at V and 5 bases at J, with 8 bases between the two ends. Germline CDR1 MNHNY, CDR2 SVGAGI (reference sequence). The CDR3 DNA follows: TGTGCCAGCAGCTACGCAGACAATGAGCAGTTCTTC. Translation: CASSYADNEQFF.

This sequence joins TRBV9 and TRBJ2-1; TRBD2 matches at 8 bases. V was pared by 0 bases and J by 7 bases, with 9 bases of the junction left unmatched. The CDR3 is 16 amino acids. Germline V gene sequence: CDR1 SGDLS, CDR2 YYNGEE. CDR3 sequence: CASSVVGAGVRNEQFF. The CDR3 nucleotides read TGTGCCAGCAGCGTAGTTGGAGCGGGAGTTCGTAATGAGCAGTTCTTC.

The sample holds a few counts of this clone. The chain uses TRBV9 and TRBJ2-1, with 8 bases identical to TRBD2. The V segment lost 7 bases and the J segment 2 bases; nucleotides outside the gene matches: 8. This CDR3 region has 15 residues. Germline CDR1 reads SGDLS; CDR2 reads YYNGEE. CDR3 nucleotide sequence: TGTGCCAGCGGGTATAGCGGGGCTACCTACAATGAGCAGTTCTTC. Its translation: CASGYSGATYNEQFF.

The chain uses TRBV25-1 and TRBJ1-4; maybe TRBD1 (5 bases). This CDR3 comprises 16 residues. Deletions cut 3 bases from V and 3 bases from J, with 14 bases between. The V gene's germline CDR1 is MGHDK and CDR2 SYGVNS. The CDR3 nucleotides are TGTGCCAGCAGTGATCCTCGACCGGGGGCTAATGAAAAACTGTTTTTT. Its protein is CASSDPRPGANEKLFF.

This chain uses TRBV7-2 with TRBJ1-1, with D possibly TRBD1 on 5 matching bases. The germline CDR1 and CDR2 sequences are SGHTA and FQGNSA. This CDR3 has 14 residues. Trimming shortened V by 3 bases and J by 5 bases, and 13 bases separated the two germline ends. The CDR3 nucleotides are TGTGCCAGCAGCTTGACAGCCTCGGTAACTGAAGCTTTCTTT. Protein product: CASSLTASVTEAFF.

CDR3 nucleotide sequence: TGTGCCAGCAGCCCCCCGAAGGGCTGGATGAACTATGGCTACACCTTC. Residues: CASSPPKGWMNYGYTF. The chain joins TRBV7-9 to TRBJ1-2; no firm D call. This CDR3 contains 16 residues. Germline V gives CDR1 SEHNR, CDR2 FQNEAQ (reference sequence). The V and J ends lost 5 bases and 2 bases respectively, with 18 bases between them.

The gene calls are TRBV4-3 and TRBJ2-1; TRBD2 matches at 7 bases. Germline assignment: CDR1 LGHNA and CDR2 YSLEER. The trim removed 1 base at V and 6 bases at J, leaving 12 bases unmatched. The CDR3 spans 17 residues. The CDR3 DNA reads TGCGCCAGCAGCCAAGTTCCGCGGGGGTCCTCTCTCAATGAGCAGTTCTTC. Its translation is CASSQVPRGSSLNEQFF.

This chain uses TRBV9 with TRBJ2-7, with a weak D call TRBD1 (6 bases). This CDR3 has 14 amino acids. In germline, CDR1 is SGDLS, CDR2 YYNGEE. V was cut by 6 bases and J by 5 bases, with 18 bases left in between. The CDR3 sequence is CASNTGLTRDEQYF. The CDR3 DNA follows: TGTGCCAGCAATACAGGGTTAACGCGCGACGAGCAGTACTTC.

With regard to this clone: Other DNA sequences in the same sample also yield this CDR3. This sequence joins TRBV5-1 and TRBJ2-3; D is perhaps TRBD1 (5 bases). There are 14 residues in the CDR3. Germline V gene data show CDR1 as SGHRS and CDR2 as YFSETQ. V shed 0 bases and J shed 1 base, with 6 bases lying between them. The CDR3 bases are TGCGCCAGCAGCTTGGAAGGGGGCACAGATACGCAGTATTTT. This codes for CASSLEGGTDTQYF.

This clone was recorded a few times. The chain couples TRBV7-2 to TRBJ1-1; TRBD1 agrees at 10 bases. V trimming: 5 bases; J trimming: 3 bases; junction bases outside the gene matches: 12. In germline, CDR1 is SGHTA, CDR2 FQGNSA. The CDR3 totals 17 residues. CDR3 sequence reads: CASSRHGTGVGDTEAFF. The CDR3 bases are TGTGCCAGCAGCCGACACGGGACAGGGGTAGGGGACACTGAAGCTTTCTTT.

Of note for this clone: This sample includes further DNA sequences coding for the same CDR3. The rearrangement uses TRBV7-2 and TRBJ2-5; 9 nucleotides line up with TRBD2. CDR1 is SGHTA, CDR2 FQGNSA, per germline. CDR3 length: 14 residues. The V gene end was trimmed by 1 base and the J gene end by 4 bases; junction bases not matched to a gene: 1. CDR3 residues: CASSLGLAVETQYF. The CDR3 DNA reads TGTGCCAGCAGCTTAGGACTAGCGGTAGAGACCCAGTACTTC.

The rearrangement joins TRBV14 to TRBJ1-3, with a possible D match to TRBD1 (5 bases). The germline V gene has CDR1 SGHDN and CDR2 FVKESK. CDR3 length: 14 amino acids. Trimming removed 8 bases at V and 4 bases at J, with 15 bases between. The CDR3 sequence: CASSDGGAGNTIYF. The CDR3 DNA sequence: TGTGCCAGCTCGGACGGAGGGGCCGGAAACACCATATATTTT.

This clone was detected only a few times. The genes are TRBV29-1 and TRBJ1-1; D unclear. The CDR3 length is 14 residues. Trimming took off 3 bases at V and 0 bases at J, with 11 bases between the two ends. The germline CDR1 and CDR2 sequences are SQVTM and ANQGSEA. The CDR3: CSVERQLMNTEAFF. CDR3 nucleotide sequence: TGCAGCGTTGAGAGGCAGCTTATGAACACTGAAGCTTTCTTT. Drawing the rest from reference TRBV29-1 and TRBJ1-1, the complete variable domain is SAVISQKPSRDICQRGTSLTIQCQVDSQVTMMFWYRQQPGQSLTLIATANQGSEATYESGFVIDKFPISRPNLTFSTLTVSNMSPEDSSIYLCSVERQLMNTEAFFGQGTRLTVV.

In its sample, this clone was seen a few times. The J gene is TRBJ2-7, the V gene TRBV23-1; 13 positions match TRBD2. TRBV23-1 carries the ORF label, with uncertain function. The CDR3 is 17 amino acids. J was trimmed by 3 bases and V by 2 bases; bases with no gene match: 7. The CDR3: CASSQPKLAGGSYEQYF. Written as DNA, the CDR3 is TGCGCCAGCAGTCAACCCAAACTAGCGGGGGGGAGCTACGAGCAGTACTTC.

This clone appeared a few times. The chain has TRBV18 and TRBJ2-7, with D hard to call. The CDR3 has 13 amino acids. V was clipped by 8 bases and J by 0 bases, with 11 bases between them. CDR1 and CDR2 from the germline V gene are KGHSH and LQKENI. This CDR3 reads CASPPESSYEQYF. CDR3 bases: TGTGCCAGCCCTCCGGAAAGCTCCTACGAGCAGTACTTC.

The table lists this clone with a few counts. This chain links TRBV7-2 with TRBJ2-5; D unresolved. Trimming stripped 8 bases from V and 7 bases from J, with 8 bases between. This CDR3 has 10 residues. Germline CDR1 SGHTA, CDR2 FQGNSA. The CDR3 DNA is TGTGCCAGCGGATTGGGGACCCAGTACTTC. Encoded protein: CASGLGTQYF.

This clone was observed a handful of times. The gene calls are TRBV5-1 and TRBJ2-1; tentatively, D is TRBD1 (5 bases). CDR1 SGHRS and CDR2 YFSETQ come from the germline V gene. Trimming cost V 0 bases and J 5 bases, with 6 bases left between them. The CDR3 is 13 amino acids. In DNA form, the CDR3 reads TGCGCCAGCAGCTTGGCGGACAACAATGAGCAGTTCTTC. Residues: CASSLADNNEQFF. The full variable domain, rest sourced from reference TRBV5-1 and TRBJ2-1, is KAGVTQTPRYLIKTRGQQVTLSCSPISGHRSVSWYQQTPGQGLQFLFEYFSETQRNKGNFPGRFSGRQFSNSRSEMNVSTLELGDSALYLCASSLADNNEQFFGPGTRLTVL.